This T cell receptor beta chain is drawn from a study of blood T cell repertoires in COVID-19. Assay used: immunoSEQ multiplex PCR; TCRdb lists only in-frame clones, some missing. The sample has approximately 200,000 clones; around 81% are singletons. Germline values: CDR1 MDHEN, CDR2 SYDVKM. J lost 9 bases, V lost 5 bases, and 7 bases had no gene match. The CDR3 consists of 14 residues. V is TRBV28 and J is TRBJ2-7, with 13 bases fitting TRBD2. Sequencing was carried out using PBMCs or T cells enriched from blood (not recorded which). This clonotype originated in a middle-aged woman with acute COVID-19. DNA for the CDR3: TGTGCCAGCAGTCCGGGACTAGCGGGGCAGGGGCAGTACTTC. Translated: CASSPGLAGQGQYF.